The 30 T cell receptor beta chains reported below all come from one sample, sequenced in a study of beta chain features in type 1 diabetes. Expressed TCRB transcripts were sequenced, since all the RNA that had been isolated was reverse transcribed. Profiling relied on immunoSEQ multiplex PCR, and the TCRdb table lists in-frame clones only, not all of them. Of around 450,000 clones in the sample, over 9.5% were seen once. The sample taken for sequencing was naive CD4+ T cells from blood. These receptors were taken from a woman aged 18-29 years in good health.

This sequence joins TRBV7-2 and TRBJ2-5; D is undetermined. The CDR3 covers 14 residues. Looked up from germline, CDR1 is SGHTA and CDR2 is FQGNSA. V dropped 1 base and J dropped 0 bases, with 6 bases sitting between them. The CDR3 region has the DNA TGTGCCAGCAGCTTAGGGTATTACCAAGAGACCCAGTACTTC. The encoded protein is CASSLGYYQETQYF. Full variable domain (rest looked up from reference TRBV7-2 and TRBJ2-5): GAGVSQSPSNKVTEKGKDVELRCDPISGHTALYWYRQSLGQGLEFLIYFQGNSAPDKSGLPSDRFSAERTGGSVSTLTIQRTQQEDSAVYLCASSLGYYQETQYFGPGTRLLVL.

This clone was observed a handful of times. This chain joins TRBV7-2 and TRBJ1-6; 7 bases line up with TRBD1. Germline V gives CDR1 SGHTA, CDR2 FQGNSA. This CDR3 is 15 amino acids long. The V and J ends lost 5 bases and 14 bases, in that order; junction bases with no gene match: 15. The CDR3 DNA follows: TGTGCCAGCAGCCCATCGACAGGGTCCTCTGGAACCCTCCACTTT. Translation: CASSPSTGSSGTLHF.

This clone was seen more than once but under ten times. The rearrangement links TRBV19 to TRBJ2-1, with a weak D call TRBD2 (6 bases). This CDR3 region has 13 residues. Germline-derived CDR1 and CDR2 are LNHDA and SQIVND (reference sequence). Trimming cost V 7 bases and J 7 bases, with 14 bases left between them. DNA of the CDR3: TGTGCCAGTATCGATTTGGGGAGGAATGAGCAGTTCTTC. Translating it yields CASIDLGRNEQFF.

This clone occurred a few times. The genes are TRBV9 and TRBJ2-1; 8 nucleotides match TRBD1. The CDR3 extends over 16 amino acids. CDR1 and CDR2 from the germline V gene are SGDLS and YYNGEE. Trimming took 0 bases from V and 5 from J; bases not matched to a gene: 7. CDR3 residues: CASSVGGTGGHNEQFF. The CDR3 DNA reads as TGTGCCAGCAGCGTAGGTGGGACAGGAGGCCACAATGAGCAGTTCTTC.

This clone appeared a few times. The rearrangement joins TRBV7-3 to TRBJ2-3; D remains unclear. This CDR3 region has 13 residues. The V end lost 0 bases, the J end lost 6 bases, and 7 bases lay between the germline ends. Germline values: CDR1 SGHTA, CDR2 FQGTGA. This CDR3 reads CASSLTRSDTQYF. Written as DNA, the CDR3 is TGTGCCAGCAGCTTAACTAGGTCCGATACGCAGTATTTT.

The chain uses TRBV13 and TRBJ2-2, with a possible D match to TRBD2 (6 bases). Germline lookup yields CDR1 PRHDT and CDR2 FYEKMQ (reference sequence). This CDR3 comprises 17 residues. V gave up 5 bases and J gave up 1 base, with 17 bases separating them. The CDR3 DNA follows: TGTGCCAGCAGCCTCCCGGGGTGGAGGGTGAACACCGGGGAGCTGTTTTTT. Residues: CASSLPGWRVNTGELFF.

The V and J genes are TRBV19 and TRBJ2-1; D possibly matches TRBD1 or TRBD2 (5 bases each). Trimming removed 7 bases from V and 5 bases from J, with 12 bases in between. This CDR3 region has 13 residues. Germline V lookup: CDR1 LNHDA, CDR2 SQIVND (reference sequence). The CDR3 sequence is CASNSRGDNEQFF. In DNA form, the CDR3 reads TGTGCCAGTAACTCCAGAGGGGACAATGAGCAGTTCTTC.

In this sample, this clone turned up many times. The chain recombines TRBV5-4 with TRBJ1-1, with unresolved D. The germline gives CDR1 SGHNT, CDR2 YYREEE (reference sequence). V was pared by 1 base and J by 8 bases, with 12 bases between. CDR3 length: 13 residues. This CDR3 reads CASSLKVGLEAFF. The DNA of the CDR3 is TGTGCCAGCAGCTTGAAGGTGGGATTGGAAGCTTTCTTT.

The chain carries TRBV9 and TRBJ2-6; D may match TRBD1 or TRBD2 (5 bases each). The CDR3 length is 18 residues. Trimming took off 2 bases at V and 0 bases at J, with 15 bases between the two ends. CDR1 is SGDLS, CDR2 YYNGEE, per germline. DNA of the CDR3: TGTGCCAGCAGCGTTCCGGGACGTCGTCGCTCTGGGGCCAACGTCCTGACTTTC. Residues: CASSVPGRRRSGANVLTF.

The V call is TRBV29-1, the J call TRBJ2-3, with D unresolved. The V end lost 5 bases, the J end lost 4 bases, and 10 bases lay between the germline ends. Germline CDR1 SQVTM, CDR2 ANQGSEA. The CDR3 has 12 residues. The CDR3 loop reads CSVLSGADTQYF. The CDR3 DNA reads TGCAGCGTTCTAAGTGGGGCAGATACGCAGTATTTT.

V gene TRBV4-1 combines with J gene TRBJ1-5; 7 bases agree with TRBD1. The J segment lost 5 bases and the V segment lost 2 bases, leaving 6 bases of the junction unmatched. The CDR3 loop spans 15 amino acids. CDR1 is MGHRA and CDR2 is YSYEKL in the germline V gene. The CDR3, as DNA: TGCGCCAGCAGCCAATGGACCGACAGGGATCAGCCCCAGCATTTT. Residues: CASSQWTDRDQPQHF.

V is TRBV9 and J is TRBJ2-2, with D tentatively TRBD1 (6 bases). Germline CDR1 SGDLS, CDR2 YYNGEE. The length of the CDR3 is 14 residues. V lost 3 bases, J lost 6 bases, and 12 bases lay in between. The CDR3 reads CASSELGTPGELFF. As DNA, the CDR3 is TGTGCCAGCAGCGAGCTCGGGACACCCGGGGAGCTGTTTTTT.

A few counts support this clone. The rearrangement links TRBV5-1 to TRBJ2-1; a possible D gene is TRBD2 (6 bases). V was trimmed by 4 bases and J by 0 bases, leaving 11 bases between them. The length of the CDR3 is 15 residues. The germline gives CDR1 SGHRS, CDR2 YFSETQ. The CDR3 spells CASSIDGSSYNEQFF. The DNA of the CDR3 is TGCGCCAGCAGCATCGACGGGAGCTCCTACAATGAGCAGTTCTTC.

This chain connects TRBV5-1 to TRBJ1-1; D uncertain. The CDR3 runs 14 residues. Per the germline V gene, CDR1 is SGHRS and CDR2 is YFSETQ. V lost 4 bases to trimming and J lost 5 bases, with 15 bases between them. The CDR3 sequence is CASSPNTVRTEAFF. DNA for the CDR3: TGCGCCAGCAGCCCAAATACCGTCCGAACTGAAGCTTTCTTT.

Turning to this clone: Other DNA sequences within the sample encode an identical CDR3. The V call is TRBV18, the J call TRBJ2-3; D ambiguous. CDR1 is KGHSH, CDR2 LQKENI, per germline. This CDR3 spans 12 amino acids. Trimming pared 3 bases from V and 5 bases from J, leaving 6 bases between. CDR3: CASSPSGDTQYF. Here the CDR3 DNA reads TGTGCCAGCTCACCCAGTGGAGATACGCAGTATTTT.

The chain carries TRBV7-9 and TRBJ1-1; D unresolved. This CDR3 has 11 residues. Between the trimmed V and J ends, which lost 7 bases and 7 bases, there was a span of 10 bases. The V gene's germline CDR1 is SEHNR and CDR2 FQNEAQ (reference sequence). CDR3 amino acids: CASTRENEAFF. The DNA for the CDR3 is TGTGCCAGCACTCGGGAGAATGAAGCTTTCTTT.

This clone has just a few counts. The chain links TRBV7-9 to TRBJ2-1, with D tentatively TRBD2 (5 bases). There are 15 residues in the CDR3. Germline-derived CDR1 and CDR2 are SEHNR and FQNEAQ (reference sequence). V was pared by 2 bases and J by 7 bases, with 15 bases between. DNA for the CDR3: TGTGCCAGCAGCTTAAGGATTAGGGAGTCAAATGAGCAGTTCTTC. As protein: CASSLRIRESNEQFF.

As DNA, the CDR3 is TGCGCCAGCAGCCACGGGGATACGCAGTATTTT. Protein sequence: CASSHGDTQYF. The chain uses TRBV4-3 and TRBJ2-3; D ambiguous. CDR1 and CDR2 from the germline V gene are LGHNA and YSLEER. This CDR3 comprises 11 residues. The ends were cut back, 3 bases at V and 6 bases at J, with 4 bases in the middle.

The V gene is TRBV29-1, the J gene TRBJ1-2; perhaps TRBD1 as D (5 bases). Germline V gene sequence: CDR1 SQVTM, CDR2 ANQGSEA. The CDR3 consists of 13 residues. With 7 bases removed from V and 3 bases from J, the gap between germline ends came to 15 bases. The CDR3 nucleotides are TGCAGCGCGTCCGGGACTGGGTACTATGGCTACACCTTC. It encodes CSASGTGYYGYTF.

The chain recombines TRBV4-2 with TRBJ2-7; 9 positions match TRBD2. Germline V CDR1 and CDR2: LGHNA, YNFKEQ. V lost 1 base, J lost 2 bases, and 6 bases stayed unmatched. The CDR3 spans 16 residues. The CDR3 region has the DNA TGTGCCAGCAGCCAAGTCCTCGCGGGAGGGGCCTACGAGCAGTACTTC. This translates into CASSQVLAGGAYEQYF.

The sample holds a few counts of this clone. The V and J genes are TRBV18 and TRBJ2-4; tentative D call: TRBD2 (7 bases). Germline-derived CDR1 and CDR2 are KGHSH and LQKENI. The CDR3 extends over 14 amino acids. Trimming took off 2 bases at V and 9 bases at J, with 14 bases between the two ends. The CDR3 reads CASSPSRGGGIQYF. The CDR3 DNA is TGTGCCAGCTCACCATCTCGGGGAGGGGGCATTCAGTACTTC. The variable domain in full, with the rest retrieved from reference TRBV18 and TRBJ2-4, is NAGVMQNPRHLVRRRGQEARLRCSPMKGHSHVYWYRQLPEEGLKFMVYLQKENIIDESGMPKERFSAEFPKEGPSILRIQQVVRGDSAAYFCASSPSRGGGIQYFGAGTRLSVL.

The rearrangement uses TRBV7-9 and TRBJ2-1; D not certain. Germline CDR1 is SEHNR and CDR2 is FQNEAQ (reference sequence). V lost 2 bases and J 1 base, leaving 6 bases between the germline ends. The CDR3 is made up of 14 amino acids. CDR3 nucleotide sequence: TGTGCCAGCAGCTTACTCGGTTCCTACAATGAGCAGTTCTTC. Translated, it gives CASSLLGSYNEQFF.

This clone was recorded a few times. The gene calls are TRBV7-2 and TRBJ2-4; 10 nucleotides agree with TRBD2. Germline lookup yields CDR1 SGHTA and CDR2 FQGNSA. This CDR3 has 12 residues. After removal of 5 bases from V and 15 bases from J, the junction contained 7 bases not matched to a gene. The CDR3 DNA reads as TGTGCCAGCAGCGGTAGCGGGAGGTTGTGGTACTTC. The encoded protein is CASSGSGRLWYF.

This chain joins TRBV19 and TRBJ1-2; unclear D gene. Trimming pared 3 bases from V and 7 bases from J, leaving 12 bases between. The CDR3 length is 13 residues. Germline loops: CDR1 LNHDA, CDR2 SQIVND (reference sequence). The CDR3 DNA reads TGTGCCAGTAGTATTCAGCTATCGGGTGGCTACACCTTC. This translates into CASSIQLSGGYTF.

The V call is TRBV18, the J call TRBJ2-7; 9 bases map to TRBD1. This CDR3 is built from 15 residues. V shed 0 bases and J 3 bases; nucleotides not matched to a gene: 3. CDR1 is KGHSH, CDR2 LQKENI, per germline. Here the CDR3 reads CASSPPGTGYYEQYF. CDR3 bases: TGTGCCAGCTCACCACCTGGGACAGGGTACTACGAGCAGTACTTC.

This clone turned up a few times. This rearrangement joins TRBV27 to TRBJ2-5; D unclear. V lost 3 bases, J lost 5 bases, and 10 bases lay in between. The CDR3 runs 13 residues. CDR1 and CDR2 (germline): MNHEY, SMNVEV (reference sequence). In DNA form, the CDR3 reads TGTGCCAGCAGTTTCGGCCTACAGGAGACCCAGTACTTC. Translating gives CASSFGLQETQYF.

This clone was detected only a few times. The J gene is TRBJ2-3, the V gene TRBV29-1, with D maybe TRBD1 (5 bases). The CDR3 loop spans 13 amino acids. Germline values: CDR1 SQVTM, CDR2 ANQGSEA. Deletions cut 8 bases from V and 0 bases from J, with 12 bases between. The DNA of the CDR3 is TGCAGCAACAGGTTACTAAGCACAGATACGCAGTATTTT. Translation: CSNRLLSTDTQYF.

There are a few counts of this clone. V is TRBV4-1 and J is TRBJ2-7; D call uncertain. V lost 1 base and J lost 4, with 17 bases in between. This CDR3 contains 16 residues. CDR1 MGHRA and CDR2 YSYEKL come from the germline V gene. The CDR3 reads CASSQGPARLIYEQYF. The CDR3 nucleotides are TGCGCCAGCAGCCAAGGCCCGGCGCGCTTGATTTACGAGCAGTACTTC.

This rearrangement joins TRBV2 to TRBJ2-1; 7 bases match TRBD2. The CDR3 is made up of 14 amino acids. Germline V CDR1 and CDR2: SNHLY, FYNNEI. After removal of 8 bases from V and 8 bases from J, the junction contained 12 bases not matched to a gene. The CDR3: CASLDGLVWHEQFF. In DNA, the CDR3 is TGTGCCAGCCTAGATGGACTAGTCTGGCATGAGCAGTTCTTC.

CDR3 nucleotides: TGTGCCAGCAGCCACCCTGTGGCAGGCAGCACAGATACGCAGTATTTT. Translation gives CASSHPVAGSTDTQYF. The rearrangement links TRBV28 to TRBJ2-3; unclear D gene. This CDR3 is 16 amino acids long. The V gene's germline CDR1 is MDHEN and CDR2 SYDVKM. V lost 6 bases, J lost 0 bases, and 16 bases lay in between.